These T cell receptor beta chains were read from a single sample in a study of tumor-infiltrating lymphocytes in localized non-small cell lung cancer. This table comes from immunoSEQ multiplex PCR, and its TCRdb copy is limited to in-frame clones, with some not included. The sample records a few thousand clones, approximately 65% being singletons. Material: uninvolved lung tissue not adjacent to the tumor. These receptors came from a human donor with non-small cell lung cancer. Each CDR3 is given with its conserved first and last residue. D genes are given only for firm matches. Clone size is not always given. Where it is, it says once, few, many or a class for expanded clones.

d_call,v_call,clone_size,j_call,cdr3_aa,cdr3_nt
-,TRBV18,few,TRBJ1-5,CASSLDGNSNQPQHF,TGTGCCAGCTCACTGGACGGAAATAGCAATCAGCCCCAGCATTTT
-,TRBV6-5,-,TRBJ2-5,CASSAQFRYPTQYF,TGTGCCAGCAGTGCCCAGTTTAGGTACCCGACCCAGTACTTC
-,TRBV18,-,TRBJ2-5,CASSLDIQETQYF,TGTGCCAGCTCACTAGATATCCAAGAGACCCAGTACTTC
TRBD1,TRBV5-6,-,TRBJ2-3,CASRRRRDRDTDTQYF,TGTGCCAGCAGACGGAGACGGGACAGAGACACAGATACGCAGTATTTT
TRBD2,TRBV7-9,-,TRBJ2-2,CASSLGPAGDGELFF,TGTGCCAGCAGCTTAGGGCCCGCGGGGGACGGGGAGCTGTTTTTT
-,TRBV6-5,-,TRBJ1-1,CASSELRLNTEAFF,TGTGCCAGCAGTGAACTACGGTTGAACACTGAAGCTTTCTTT
-,TRBV4-2,few,TRBJ2-5,CASSQDPRSETQYF,TGTGCCAGCAGCCAAGATCCTAGGTCAGAGACCCAGTACTTC
-,TRBV6-5,-,TRBJ2-5,CASSYPTQGKETQYF,TGTGCCAGCAGTTACCCCACGCAGGGTAAAGAGACCCAGTACTTC
-,TRBV7-2,few,TRBJ2-1,CASSPRGSSYNEQFF,TGTGCCAGCAGTCCCCGTGGTAGCTCCTACAATGAGCAGTTCTTC
-,TRBV7-8,-,TRBJ2-1,CASSLTTGNEQFF,TGTGCCAGCAGCCTTACGACGGGGAATGAGCAGTTCTTC
-,TRBV6-1,few,TRBJ1-5,CASRELNQPQHF,TGTGCCAGCAGGGAATTAAATCAGCCCCAGCATTTT
TRBD1,TRBV6-5,-,TRBJ2-2,CASVGGPGELFF,TGTGCCAGCGTAGGGGGCCCCGGGGAGCTGTTTTTT
-,TRBV19,-,TRBJ2-5,CASSIRHQETQYF,TGTGCCAGTAGTATAAGACACCAAGAGACCCAGTACTTC
-,TRBV29-1,-,TRBJ1-1,CSSRGGRENTEAFF,TGCAGCTCCCGTGGGGGCAGGGAAAACACTGAAGCTTTCTTT
-,TRBV28,few,TRBJ1-3,CASSSSSGNTIYF,TGTGCCAGCTCTAGCAGCTCTGGAAACACCATATATTTT
-,TRBV9,-,TRBJ1-2,CASSMGPRDGYTF,TGTGCCAGCAGCATGGGACCGAGGGATGGCTACACCTTC
-,TRBV6-6,-,TRBJ1-1,CASIKTDGFTEAFF,TGTGCCAGCATCAAAACGGACGGCTTCACTGAAGCTTTCTTT
-,TRBV5-8,-,TRBJ2-7,CASSPDILYEQYF,TGTGCCAGCAGCCCGGACATTCTCTACGAGCAGTACTTC
TRBD1,TRBV7-9,-,TRBJ1-1,CASSFPQGVNTEAFF,TGTGCCAGCAGCTTCCCTCAGGGGGTGAACACTGAAGCTTTCTTT
-,TRBV5-1,-,TRBJ2-6,CASSLVSSGANVLTF,TGTGCCAGCAGCTTGGTGTCCTCTGGGGCCAACGTCCTGACTTTC
-,TRBV2,-,TRBJ1-1,CASSGQLFTEAFF,TGTGCCAGCAGTGGACAGTTGTTCACTGAAGCTTTCTTT
TRBD1,TRBV28,-,TRBJ2-4,CASSSGQGVNIQYF,TGTGCCAGCAGTTCAGGACAGGGTGTGAACATTCAGTACTTC
TRBD2,TRBV9,-,TRBJ2-1,CASSVGISGHNEQFF,TGTGCCAGCAGCGTAGGGATTAGCGGGCACAATGAGCAGTTCTTC
TRBD1,TRBV7-2,-,TRBJ1-1,CASSSDRGMNTEAFF,TGTGCCAGCAGCTCGGACAGGGGAATGAACACTGAAGCTTTCTTT
TRBD2,TRBV7-7,-,TRBJ2-2,CASSGGDTGELFF,TGTGCTAGCAGCGGGGGGGACACCGGGGAGCTGTTTTTT
-,TRBV9,few,TRBJ2-1,CASSRYNEQFF,TGTGCCAGCTCCCGATACAATGAGCAGTTCTTC
-,TRBV11-2,-,TRBJ1-3,CASSRSTGLGGNTIYF,TGTGCCAGCAGCAGATCGACAGGCCTAGGTGGGAACACCATATATTTT
TRBD2,TRBV7-8,few,TRBJ2-5,CASSLRLGREETQYF,TGTGCCAGCAGCTTACGTTTAGGGAGGGAAGAGACCCAGTACTTC
TRBD1,TRBV10-3,once,TRBJ2-2,CAIRPGQGAVGELFF,TGTGCCATCAGGCCGGGACAGGGGGCGGTCGGGGAGCTGTTTTTT
TRBD1,TRBV7-2,-,TRBJ1-1,CASSSGGGFGEAFF,TGTGCCAGCAGCTCGGGAGGGGGCTTCGGTGAAGCTTTCTTT
TRBD1,TRBV6-5,once,TRBJ2-1,CASSYSGTGFGEQFF,TGTGCCAGCAGTTACTCCGGGACAGGGTTTGGTGAGCAGTTCTTC
TRBD2,TRBV4-2,few,TRBJ2-1,CASSLASGAGTYNEQFF,TGTGCCAGCAGCTTGGCGAGCGGAGCGGGAACATACAATGAGCAGTTCTTC
-,TRBV6-5,few,TRBJ1-1,CASSELRLNTEAFF,TGTGCCAGCAGTGAACTTCGACTGAACACTGAAGCTTTCTTT
TRBD1,TRBV20-1,-,TRBJ1-2,CRTGGDYGYTF,TGCCGGACAGGGGGAGACTATGGCTACACCTTC
TRBD1,TRBV6-6,large,TRBJ1-1,CASINGQANTEAFF,TGTGCCAGCATCAACGGACAGGCGAACACTGAAGCTTTCTTT